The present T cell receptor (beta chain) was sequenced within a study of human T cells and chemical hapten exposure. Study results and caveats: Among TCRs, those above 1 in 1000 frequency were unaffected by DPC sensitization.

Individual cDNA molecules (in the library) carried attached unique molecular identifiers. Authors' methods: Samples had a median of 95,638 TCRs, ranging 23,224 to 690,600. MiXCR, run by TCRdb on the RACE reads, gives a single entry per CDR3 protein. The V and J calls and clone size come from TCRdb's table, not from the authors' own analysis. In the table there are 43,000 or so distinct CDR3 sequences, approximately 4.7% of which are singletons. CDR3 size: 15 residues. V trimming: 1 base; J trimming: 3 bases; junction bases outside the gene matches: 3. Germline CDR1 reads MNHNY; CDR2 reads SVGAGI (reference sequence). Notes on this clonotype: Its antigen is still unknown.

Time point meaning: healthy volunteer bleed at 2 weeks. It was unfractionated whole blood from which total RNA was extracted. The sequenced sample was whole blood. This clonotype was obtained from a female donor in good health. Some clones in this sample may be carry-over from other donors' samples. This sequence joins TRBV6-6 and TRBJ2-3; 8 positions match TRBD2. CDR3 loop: CASSYFSGVTDTQYF. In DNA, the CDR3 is TGTGCCAGCAGTTACTTTAGCGGGGTAACAGATACGCAGTATTTT.